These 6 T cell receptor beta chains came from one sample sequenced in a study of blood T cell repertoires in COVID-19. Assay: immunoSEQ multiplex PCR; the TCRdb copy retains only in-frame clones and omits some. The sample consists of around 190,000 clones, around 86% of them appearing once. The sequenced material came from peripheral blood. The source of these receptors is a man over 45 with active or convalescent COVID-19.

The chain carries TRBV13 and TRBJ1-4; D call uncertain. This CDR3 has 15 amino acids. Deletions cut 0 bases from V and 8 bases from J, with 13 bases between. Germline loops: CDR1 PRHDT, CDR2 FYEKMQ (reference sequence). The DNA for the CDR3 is TGTGCCAGCAGCTTAGGCCGGGGAAAAGGCGAAAAACTGTTTTTT. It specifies CASSLGRGKGEKLFF.

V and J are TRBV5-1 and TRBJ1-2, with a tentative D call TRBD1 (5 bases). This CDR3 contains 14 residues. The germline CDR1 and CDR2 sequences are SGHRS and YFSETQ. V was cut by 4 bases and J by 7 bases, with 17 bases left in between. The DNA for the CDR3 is TGCGCCAGCAGCGAATCCCCAGGGTTCGGTGGCTACACCTTC. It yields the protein CASSESPGFGGYTF.

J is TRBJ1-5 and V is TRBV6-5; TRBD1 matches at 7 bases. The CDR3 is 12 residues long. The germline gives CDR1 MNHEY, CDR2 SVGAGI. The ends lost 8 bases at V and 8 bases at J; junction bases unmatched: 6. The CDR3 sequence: CASGDRVEPQHF. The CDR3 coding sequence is TGTGCCAGCGGGGACAGAGTAGAGCCCCAGCATTTT.

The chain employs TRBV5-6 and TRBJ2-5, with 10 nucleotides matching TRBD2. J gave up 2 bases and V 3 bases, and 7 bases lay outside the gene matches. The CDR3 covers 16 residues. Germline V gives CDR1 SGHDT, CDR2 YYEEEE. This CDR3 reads CASSSNSGGLQETQYF. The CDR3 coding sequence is TGTGCCAGCAGCTCAAATAGCGGGGGGCTACAAGAGACCCAGTACTTC.

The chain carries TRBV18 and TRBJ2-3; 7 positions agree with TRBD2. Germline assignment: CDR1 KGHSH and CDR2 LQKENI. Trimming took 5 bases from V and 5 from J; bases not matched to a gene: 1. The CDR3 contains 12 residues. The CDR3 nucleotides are TGTGCCAGCTCAAGCGGGGAAGATACGCAGTATTTT. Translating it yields CASSSGEDTQYF.

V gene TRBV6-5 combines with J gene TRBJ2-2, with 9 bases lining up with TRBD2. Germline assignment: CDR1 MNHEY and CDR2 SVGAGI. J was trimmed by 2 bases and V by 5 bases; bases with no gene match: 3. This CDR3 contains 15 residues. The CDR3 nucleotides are TGTGCCAGCAGTAGCGGGAGGTCAAACACCGGGGAGCTGTTTTTT. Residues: CASSSGRSNTGELFF.